The rows below give T cell receptor beta chains drawn from one sample of a study of T cells in localized non-small cell lung cancer. The data were produced by immunoSEQ multiplex PCR, yet TCRdb's version contains in-frame clones alone and is incomplete. Among roughly 24,000 clones listed, approximately 89% were seen once. The material was peripheral blood, obtained before any cancer treatment. These receptor sequences come from a female donor over 55 with stage II squamous cell lung carcinoma. CDR3s include the opening cysteine and the closing phenylalanine or tryptophan. A D gene is named only where the DNA matches it firmly.

v_call	d_call	j_call	cdr3_nt	cdr3_aa
TRBV5-8	TRBD2	TRBJ2-1	TGTGCCAGCAGCTTGAGGTTAGCGGGGATAGACAATGAGCAGTTCTTC	CASSLRLAGIDNEQFF
TRBV11-1	.	TRBJ2-2	TGTGCCAGCAGCCCGGTGGGAGGACTCGCGAACACCGGGGAGCTGTTTTTT	CASSPVGGLANTGELFF
TRBV7-9	.	TRBJ2-3	TGTGCCAGCAGCTCACACACAGATACGCAGTATTTT	CASSSHTDTQYF
TRBV7-2	.	TRBJ2-5	TGTGCCAGCAGCTTACGGGGACGGAGGCAAGAGACCCAGTACTTC	CASSLRGRRQETQYF
TRBV13	.	TRBJ1-5	TGTGCCAGCAAGATAGCCCTGGGCAATCAGCCCCAGCATTTT	CASKIALGNQPQHF
TRBV6-5	TRBD1	TRBJ2-5	TGTGCCAGCAGCAGGACAGGGGACCTCCAAGAGACCCAGTACTTC	CASSRTGDLQETQYF
TRBV19	.	TRBJ2-3	TGTGCCAGTAGAAAAGACGGTACAGATACGCAGTATTTT	CASRKDGTDTQYF
TRBV9	TRBD2	TRBJ2-7	TGTGCCAGCAGCGTAGGGGAGGGTCGAGGCGAGCAGTACTTC	CASSVGEGRGEQYF
TRBV7-9	TRBD1	TRBJ1-1	TGTGCCAGCAGTGACAGGGAGGACACTGAAGCTTTCTTT	CASSDREDTEAFF
TRBV4-1	TRBD2	TRBJ2-6	TGCGCCAGCAGCCACCCCGGGACTACTGGGGCCAACGTCCTGACTTTC	CASSHPGTTGANVLTF
TRBV4-1	.	TRBJ2-5	TGCGCCAGCAGCCAAGATCCACTACATCAAGAGACCCAGTACTTC	CASSQDPLHQETQYF
TRBV5-1	TRBD2	TRBJ2-5	TGCGCCAGCAGCTTGGGGGCTAGCGGGAGTATTGAGACCCAGTACTTC	CASSLGASGSIETQYF